This entry lists 32 T cell receptor beta chains sequenced from one sample in a study of read filtering for tumor transcriptome and immune sequencing. Molecular barcoded adaptors covering alpha/delta and beta/gamma chains were used on around 370 ng RNA. TCRdb analysed the reads with MiXCR anew, one entry per CDR3 protein. The profile shows 37,000 or so distinct CDR3 sequences, roughly 15% of them singletons. The sequencing sample was made of a population of CD138-negative cells sorted from bone marrow. The receptors come from a donor older than 35 with multiple myeloma.

This clonotype was counted many times. The gene calls are TRBV10-2 and TRBJ2-1, with D unresolved. Per the germline V gene, CDR1 is WSHSY and CDR2 is SAAADI. The CDR3 consists of 11 residues. Trimming removed 2 bases at V and 10 bases at J, with 6 bases between. CDR3 sequence reads: CASSESQEQFF. In nucleotides, the CDR3 is TGCGCCAGCAGTGAGAGCCAGGAGCAGTTCTTC.

This clonotype was detected many times. The chain links TRBV4-2 to TRBJ2-1, with D possibly matching TRBD2 (6 bases). Per germline, CDR1 LGHNA and CDR2 YNFKEQ. The CDR3 contains 16 residues. V was pared by 5 bases and J by 3 bases, with 17 bases between. The CDR3 bases are TGTGCCAGCAGCGGAGAACTAGCTTCTAACTACAATGAGCAGTTCTTC. This codes for CASSGELASNYNEQFF.

Many counts were recorded for this clonotype. In DNA, the CDR3 is TGTGCCAGTAGCTGGCGCAATCAGCCCCAGCATTTT. It encodes CASSWRNQPQHF. This chain uses TRBV19 with TRBJ1-5; D uncertain. Trimming left V 6 bases short and J 2 bases short, with 5 bases between. In germline, CDR1 is LNHDA, CDR2 SQIVND (reference sequence). The CDR3 consists of 12 residues.

This clonotype appeared many times. The rearrangement uses TRBV12-3 or TRBV12-4 and TRBJ1-4; 9 bases are a match to TRBD1. This CDR3 has 15 amino acids. Unmatched junction bases numbered 5, after V lost 5 bases and J lost 4 bases. CDR3 protein: CASSPTGGLNEKLFF. The DNA of the CDR3 is TGTGCCAGCAGTCCCACAGGGGGCCTTAATGAAAAACTGTTTTTT.

Notes on this clonotype: A clone one base away is much larger, so this may be a read error. V gene TRBV20-1 combines with J gene TRBJ2-7; 8 bases are a match to TRBD2. The CDR3 loop spans 15 amino acids. From germline, CDR1 is DFQATT and CDR2 SNEGSKA (reference sequence). The chain's CDR3 is CSARALAGLTYEPYF. The CDR3 DNA reads TGCAGTGCTAGAGCCCTAGCGGGTTTAACCTACGAGCCGTACTTC.

This clonotype came up once. The rearrangement joins TRBV2 to TRBJ2-7; perhaps TRBD2 as D (5 bases). CDR3 length: 14 amino acids. Germline CDR1 and CDR2: SNHLY and FYNNEI. V was pared by 7 bases and J by 3 bases, with 16 bases between. The CDR3 protein is CASKKERSDYEQYF. The CDR3 region has the DNA TGTGCCAGCAAGAAGGAGCGGAGCGACTACGAGCAGTACTTC. The full variable domain, completed using reference TRBV2 and TRBJ2-7, is EPEVTQTPSHQVTQMGQEVILRCVPISNHLYFYWYRQILGQKVEFLVSFYNNEISEKSEIFDDQFSVERPDGSNFTLKIRSTKLEDSAMYFCASKKERSDYEQYFGPGTRLTVT.

This clonotype has a count of ten or more. V usage is TRBV4-3 and J usage is TRBJ2-3, with TRBD2 matching 13 bases. The CDR3 is made up of 17 amino acids. J gave up 5 bases and V 3 bases, and 8 bases lay outside the gene matches. The germline V gene encodes CDR1 LGHNA and CDR2 YSLEER. CDR3 coding DNA: TGCGCCAGCAGCCACCGCCAAAGGACTAGCGGGGGAGATACGCAGTATTTT. Its translation is CASSHRQRTSGGDTQYF.

This clonotype was counted many times. V usage is TRBV4-3 and J usage is TRBJ2-6; D unresolved. V lost 0 bases and J lost 0, with 6 bases in between. Germline CDR1 and CDR2: LGHNA and YSLEER. The CDR3 runs 16 residues. This CDR3 is CASSQDQFSGANVLTF. The CDR3 coding sequence is TGCGCCAGCAGCCAAGACCAGTTCTCTGGGGCCAACGTCCTGACTTTC.

This clonotype was seen many times. The chain carries TRBV6-6 and TRBJ2-7, with 9 nucleotides matching TRBD2. CDR3 size: 15 residues. Trimming removed 6 bases from V and 2 bases from J; junction bases left unmatched: 8. Germline-derived CDR1 and CDR2 are MNHNY and SVGAGI (reference sequence). The CDR3 region has the DNA TGTGCCAGCAGACCGTGGACTAGCGAGCCCTACGAGCAGTACTTC. Translating it yields CASRPWTSEPYEQYF.

This clonotype was seen many times. The chain recombines TRBV20-1 with TRBJ2-1, with D uncertain. The CDR3 extends over 16 amino acids. V was cut by 5 bases and J by 7 bases, with 24 bases left in between. From germline, CDR1 is DFQATT and CDR2 SNEGSKA (reference sequence). The CDR3 DNA is TGCAGTGCTCCACCTGGTCATCCTTCCGTGAGTAATGAGCAGTTCTTC. Translation: CSAPPGHPSVSNEQFF.

The chain uses TRBV30 and TRBJ1-1, with a weak D call TRBD1 (6 bases). Germline V gene data show CDR1 as GTSNPN and CDR2 as SVGIG (reference sequence). The CDR3 runs 12 residues. Trimming cost V 6 bases and J 1 base, with 9 bases left between them. This CDR3 is CACQGQNTEAFF. CDR3 DNA sequence: TGTGCCTGTCAGGGACAGAACACTGAAGCTTTCTTT.

This clonotype has at least ten counts. V is TRBV11-2 and J is TRBJ1-1; the D is unclear. This CDR3 has 14 amino acids. V was pared by 5 bases and J by 0 bases, with 10 bases between. CDR1 and CDR2 from the germline V gene are SGHAT and FQNNGV. DNA for the CDR3: TGTGCCAGCAGCCCCGGACCCATGAACACTGAAGCTTTCTTT. Its protein product is CASSPGPMNTEAFF. Looking up the rest from reference TRBV11-2 and TRBJ1-1 gives the full variable domain: EAGVAQSPRYKIIEKRQSVAFWCNPISGHATLYWYQQILGQGPKLLIQFQNNGVVDDSQLPKDRFSAERLKGVDSTLKIQPAKLEDSAVYLCASSPGPMNTEAFFGQGTRLTVV.

This clonotype was seen many times. V usage is TRBV7-9 and J usage is TRBJ2-1; D is unclear. The CDR3 runs to 12 residues. Trimming stripped 6 bases from V and 0 bases from J, with 3 bases between. Germline V gives CDR1 SEHNR, CDR2 FQNEAQ (reference sequence). CDR3 nucleotides: TGTGCCAGCAGTACCTCCTACAATGAGCAGTTCTTC. Its translation: CASSTSYNEQFF.

This clonotype has a count of ten or more. The V and J genes are TRBV20-1 and TRBJ1-1, with 7 bases lining up with TRBD1. After removal of 6 bases from V and 12 bases from J, the junction contained 10 bases not matched to a gene. The germline V gene has CDR1 DFQATT and CDR2 SNEGSKA (reference sequence). The CDR3 spans 11 residues. CDR3: CSAITGAMTFF. In DNA form, the CDR3 reads TGCAGTGCCATAACAGGGGCTATGACTTTCTTT.

This clonotype showed up many times. The chain employs TRBV30 and TRBJ2-2; perhaps D is TRBD1 or TRBD2 (5 bases each). CDR3 length: 14 residues. Trimming stripped 4 bases from V and 6 bases from J, with 15 bases between. The germline CDR1 and CDR2 sequences are GTSNPN and SVGIG (reference sequence). In nucleotides, the CDR3 is TGTGCCTGGAACATCATCCCGGGGCCCGGGGAGCTGTTTTTT. Protein sequence: CAWNIIPGPGELFF.

The CDR3 reads CSASQETGYEQYF. DNA for the CDR3: TGCAGTGCTAGCCAAGAGACTGGCTACGAGCAGTACTTC. This rearrangement joins TRBV20-1 to TRBJ2-7, with D unresolved. CDR3 length equals 13 residues. The germline CDR1 and CDR2 sequences are DFQATT and SNEGSKA (reference sequence). Trimming shortened V by 3 bases and J by 3 bases, and 12 bases separated the two germline ends.

The table lists this clonotype with many counts. This chain joins TRBV6-2 or TRBV6-3 and TRBJ2-3; 10 bases align to TRBD2. The CDR3 sequence is 18 residues long. Germline values: CDR1 MNHEY, CDR2 SVGEGT. Trimming took 2 bases from V and 5 from J; bases not matched to a gene: 13. CDR3 DNA sequence: TGTGCCAGCAGTTACGATTCTACCCTCGCTAGCGGGAGAGATACGCAGTATTTT. It codes for CASSYDSTLASGRDTQYF.

This clonotype was seen repeatedly, ten times or more. Being one base from a much bigger clone, this may be a read error. The chain is built from TRBV20-1 and TRBJ2-1; TRBD2 agrees at 8 bases. This CDR3 region has 14 residues. Germline V gene sequence: CDR1 DFQATT, CDR2 SNEGSKA (reference sequence). The V gene end was trimmed by 5 bases and the J gene end by 7 bases; junction bases not matched to a gene: 10. DNA of the CDR3: TGCAGTGCTTTGGCTAGACTAGCGAGAAATGAGCAGTTCTTC. Protein: CSALARLARNEQFF.

This clonotype came up many times. The chain carries TRBV4-3 and TRBJ1-5, with D unresolved. Trimming took 1 base from V and 2 from J, leaving 3 bases between them. CDR3 size: 13 residues. Per the germline V gene, CDR1 is LGHNA and CDR2 is YSLEER. CDR3 in DNA: TGCGCCAGCAGCCAAGGTGGCAATCAGCCCCAGCATTTT. This sequence encodes CASSQGGNQPQHF.

This clonotype was observed at least ten times. The DNA of the CDR3 is TGCAGCGTTGAAGGTCTAAAAGGGGATACGCAGTATTTT. Protein product: CSVEGLKGDTQYF. This sequence joins TRBV29-1 and TRBJ2-3; D remains unclear. The CDR3 loop spans 13 amino acids. The germline V and J ends were trimmed by 1 base and 6 bases, with 11 bases remaining between them. Germline CDR1 and CDR2: SQVTM and ANQGSEA.

This clonotype was detected many times. This rearrangement joins TRBV6-2 or TRBV6-3 to TRBJ1-5; D gene uncertain. V was clipped by 7 bases and J by 4 bases, with 11 bases between them. The CDR3 has 13 residues. Per the germline V gene, CDR1 is MNHEY and CDR2 is SVGEGT. CDR3 sequence reads: CASNHGVNQPQHF. The CDR3 DNA reads as TGTGCCAGCAATCATGGGGTAAATCAGCCCCAGCATTTT.

Notes on this clonotype: A much bigger clone sits one base away, suggesting this may be a read error. The chain links TRBV7-8 to TRBJ2-7, with TRBD1 matching over 9 bases. Germline CDR1 reads SGHVS; CDR2 reads FQNEAQ. The CDR3 is made up of 13 amino acids. Trimming took 4 bases from V and 5 from J; bases not matched to a gene: 3. The CDR3 region has the DNA TGTGCCAGCAGCTGGGACAGGGAGAACGAGCAGTACTTC. Translating gives CASSWDRENEQYF.

This clonotype was detected ten times or more. The gene calls are TRBV20-1 and TRBJ2-7, with a tentative D call TRBD2 (5 bases). Germline lookup yields CDR1 DFQATT and CDR2 SNEGSKA (reference sequence). CDR3 length: 14 amino acids. Trimming shortened V by 3 bases and J by 2 bases, and 14 bases separated the two germline ends. As DNA, the CDR3 is TGCAGTGCTAGCACGTCAGGACTTGCCTACGAGCAGTACTTC. Amino acids: CSASTSGLAYEQYF.

Many counts were recorded for this clonotype. The J gene is TRBJ1-3, the V gene TRBV10-2; D perhaps matches TRBD1 (5 bases). In germline, CDR1 is WSHSY, CDR2 SAAADI. The length of the CDR3 is 15 residues. V was shortened by 6 bases and J by 1 base, with 13 bases between the two germline ends. The CDR3 DNA reads TGCGCCAGCAGCAGACGAGGGGCGTCTGGAAACACCATATATTTT. This codes for CASSRRGASGNTIYF.

With respect to this clonotype: A much larger clone differs by one base, so this may be a read error. The chain has TRBV10-3 and TRBJ1-5, with D maybe TRBD1 (6 bases). From germline, CDR1 is ENHRY and CDR2 SYGVKD. The CDR3 covers 15 residues. Trimming pared 5 bases from V and 5 bases from J, leaving 16 bases between. The CDR3 loop reads CAISNGTGPDQPQHF. In DNA form, the CDR3 reads TGTGCCATCAGTAATGGAACAGGGCCGGATCAGCCCCAGCATTTT.

There are many counts of this clonotype. The V call is TRBV2, the J call TRBJ2-3; the D is unclear. V lost 8 bases and J 0 bases, leaving 9 bases between the germline ends. The CDR3 consists of 13 residues. Germline CDR1 SNHLY, CDR2 FYNNEI. The CDR3 protein is CASSDDSTDTQYF. CDR3 DNA sequence: TGTGCCAGCTCGGATGATAGCACAGATACGCAGTATTTT.

This clonotype was detected ten times or more. The rearrangement links TRBV6-2 or TRBV6-3 to TRBJ2-1; possible D gene TRBD2, 6 bases. The CDR3 loop spans 15 amino acids. Trimming removed 2 bases from V and 7 bases from J, with 15 bases in between. Germline V CDR1 and CDR2: MNHEY, SVGEGT. The CDR3 nucleotides are TGTGCCAGCAGTTACAAGCTATCGGGACTGAATGAGCAGTTCTTC. Protein sequence: CASSYKLSGLNEQFF.

Comments on this clonotype: Only one base separates this from a far larger clonotype, so it likely reflects a read error. The chain is built from TRBV7-2 and TRBJ2-1; tentatively, D is TRBD1 (5 bases). Per the germline V gene, CDR1 is SGHTA and CDR2 is FQGNSA. Trimming took off 4 bases at V and 1 base at J, with 14 bases between the two ends. The CDR3 loop spans 16 amino acids. CDR3 bases: TGTACCAGCAGCTCACAGGCCTGGGGTTCCTACAATGAGCAGTTCTTC. It encodes CTSSSQAWGSYNEQFF.

This clonotype was detected ten times or more. The chain carries TRBV6-2 or TRBV6-3 and TRBJ2-1; D not resolved. CDR1 and CDR2 (germline): MNHEY, SVGEGT. The CDR3 runs 13 residues. Trimming removed 6 bases at V and 7 bases at J, with 13 bases between. The CDR3 loop reads CASRSRLGNEQFF. For the CDR3, the DNA is TGTGCCAGCAGATCCCGACTTGGGAATGAGCAGTTCTTC.

This clonotype was picked up many times. Written as DNA, the CDR3 is TGTGCCAGCAGGCCCGGGACAGGATACACTGAAGCTTTCTTT. It encodes CASRPGTGYTEAFF. The chain employs TRBV27 and TRBJ1-1, with TRBD1 matching over 8 bases. V shed 6 bases and J 3 bases; nucleotides not matched to a gene: 6. This CDR3 contains 14 residues. The germline CDR1 and CDR2 sequences are MNHEY and SMNVEV (reference sequence).

There are many counts of this clonotype. The chain employs TRBV4-1 and TRBJ1-6, with 9 bases fitting TRBD1. Germline CDR1 and CDR2: MGHRA and YSYEKL. The CDR3 is 15 amino acids. Trimming removed 4 bases from V and 7 bases from J; junction bases left unmatched: 5. In nucleotides, the CDR3 is TGCGCCAGCAGCCCCGGGACAGGGCAAAATTCACCCCTCCACTTT. Encoded protein: CASSPGTGQNSPLHF.

This clonotype was seen many times. The rearrangement joins TRBV4-1 to TRBJ2-5; D remains unclear. V was pared by 1 base and J by 3 bases, with 6 bases between. Germline CDR1 MGHRA, CDR2 YSYEKL. CDR3 length: 13 residues. CDR3 in amino acids: CASSQARKETQYF. In DNA form, the CDR3 reads TGCGCCAGCAGCCAAGCCAGAAAAGAGACCCAGTACTTC.